These 32 T cell receptor beta chains were all obtained from the same sample, sequenced in a study of glioma-infiltrating T cells after dendritic cell vaccination. The method was immunoSEQ multiplex PCR; TCRdb's version includes in-frame clones alone and lacks a portion of them. The sample includes around 100,000 clones, about four fifths of them seen just once. The sequences come from blood, collected before dendritic cell vaccination. The source of these receptors is a human donor with glioblastoma.

J is TRBJ2-2 and V is TRBV19, with D possibly being TRBD1 (5 bases). CDR1 LNHDA and CDR2 SQIVND come from the germline V gene (reference sequence). The CDR3 is made up of 15 amino acids. Between the trimmed V and J ends, which lost 5 bases and 3 bases, there was a span of 13 bases. This CDR3 reads CASSRTIRDTGELFF. CDR3 DNA sequence: TGTGCCAGTAGTCGGACAATACGAGACACCGGGGAGCTGTTTTTT.

This chain links TRBV30 with TRBJ2-7; TRBD1 is a possible D gene (6 bases). The V gene lost 1 base and the J gene lost 4 bases, with 14 bases spanning the gap. The CDR3 loop spans 14 amino acids. Germline CDR1 and CDR2: GTSNPN and SVGIG (reference sequence). The CDR3 DNA is TGTGCCTGGAGTGCAGAACTCCAGGGGTACGAGCAGTACTTC. It yields the protein CAWSAELQGYEQYF. Full variable domain (outside the CDR3, taken from reference TRBV30 and TRBJ2-7): SQTIHQWPATLVQPVGSPLSLECTVEGTSNPNLYWYRQAAGRGLQLLFYSVGIGQISSEVPQNLSASRPQDRQFILSSKKLLLSDSGFYLCAWSAELQGYEQYFGPGTRLTVT.

In this sample, this clone turned up a few times. This chain uses TRBV5-4 with TRBJ2-3; 7 bases match TRBD1. Looked up from germline, CDR1 is SGHNT and CDR2 is YYREEE (reference sequence). V lost 4 bases, J lost 4 bases, and 9 bases stayed unmatched. The CDR3 is 15 amino acids. The CDR3 reads CASSQTGYQSDTQYF. DNA for the CDR3: TGTGCCAGCAGCCAGACAGGGTATCAGTCAGATACGCAGTATTTT.

This chain connects TRBV6-5 to TRBJ1-2; D gene unclear. There are 14 residues in the CDR3. Germline lookup yields CDR1 MNHEY and CDR2 SVGAGI. V was clipped by 3 bases and J by 0 bases, with 8 bases between them. The CDR3 here is CASSYGPANYGYTF. CDR3 DNA: TGTGCCAGCAGTTATGGGCCCGCTAACTATGGCTACACCTTC.

This chain links TRBV19 with TRBJ1-4; TRBD1 aligns across 9 bases. There are 14 residues in the CDR3. V was clipped by 6 bases and J by 3 bases; unmatched bases: 2. The germline gives CDR1 LNHDA, CDR2 SQIVND (reference sequence). CDR3: CASRQGAANEKLFF. DNA for the CDR3: TGTGCCAGTAGACAGGGGGCAGCTAATGAAAAACTGTTTTTT.

CDR3 nucleotide sequence: TGTGCCAGTAGTTCCGATCGGGGCGGGGGCAACACCGGGGAGCTGTTTTTT. Translation gives CASSSDRGGGNTGELFF. The V gene is TRBV19, the J gene TRBJ2-2; tentatively, D is TRBD2 (7 bases). The V end was cut by 5 bases, the J end by 2 bases, with 18 bases between. The CDR3 loop spans 17 amino acids. CDR1 LNHDA and CDR2 SQIVND come from the germline V gene (reference sequence).

To note about this clone: Given a much more abundant clone one base away, this may be a read error. The DNA for the CDR3 is TGTGCCAGCAGACGGGGATTGGGCACAGATACGCAGTATTTT. As protein: CASRRGLGTDTQYF. The gene calls are TRBV6-5 and TRBJ2-3, with D perhaps TRBD2 (5 bases). With 6 bases removed from V and 1 base from J, the gap between germline ends came to 11 bases. The CDR3 contains 14 residues. Germline CDR1 and CDR2: MNHEY and SVGAGI.

This CDR3 is CASSSGGYGYTF. CDR3 DNA sequence: TGTGCCAGCAGCTCGGGTGGCTATGGCTACACCTTC. The V call is TRBV7-3, the J call TRBJ1-2; no definite D call. The V end lost 4 bases, the J end lost 4 bases, and 7 bases lay between the germline ends. CDR3 length: 12 amino acids. CDR1 is SGHTA and CDR2 is FQGTGA in the germline V gene.

This chain joins TRBV5-1 and TRBJ2-3; 14 positions match TRBD2. The CDR3 extends over 16 amino acids. V lost 4 bases to trimming and J lost 4 bases; unmatched junction nucleotides: 5. Germline V gene data show CDR1 as SGHRS and CDR2 as YFSETQ. This chain's CDR3 is CASSIRLAGGADTQYF. The CDR3, as DNA: TGCGCCAGCAGCATAAGACTAGCGGGGGGGGCAGATACGCAGTATTTT.

This chain connects TRBV7-3 to TRBJ2-3; maybe TRBD2 (5 bases). Trimming removed 5 bases at V and 6 bases at J, with 9 bases between. Germline-derived CDR1 and CDR2 are SGHTA and FQGTGA. The CDR3 length is 12 residues. CDR3 DNA: TGTGCCAGCAGCCAGACGGGGGATACGCAGTATTTT. It codes for CASSQTGDTQYF.

This clone was seen more than once but under ten times. The V gene is TRBV21-1, the J gene TRBJ2-7; the D call TRBD2 from the table was never checked on the DNA. TRBV21-1 is shown as a pseudogene. The CDR3 loop spans 15 amino acids. This CDR3 is CASSKEASGSYEQYF. CDR3 sequence (DNA): TGTGCCAGCAGCAAAGAAGCTAGCGGCTCCTACGAGCAGTACTTC.

This chain connects TRBV5-1 to TRBJ2-7; possible D gene TRBD1, 6 bases. V was shortened by 7 bases and J by 6 bases, with 14 bases between the two germline ends. The CDR3 extends over 12 amino acids. The V gene's germline CDR1 is SGHRS and CDR2 YFSETQ. The DNA for the CDR3 is TGCGCCAGCTTCAATCCAGGGGTCGAGCAGTACTTC. It translates to CASFNPGVEQYF.

CDR3 sequence: CASSSQSGGPYEQYF. The CDR3 DNA follows: TGTGCCAGCAGCTCACAATCGGGGGGGCCCTACGAGCAGTACTTC. The chain carries TRBV7-2 and TRBJ2-7, with 8 nucleotides matching TRBD2. This CDR3 comprises 15 residues. In germline, CDR1 is SGHTA, CDR2 FQGNSA. The junction had 7 bases not matched to a gene; V was cut back by 4 bases and J by 2 bases.

The chain recombines TRBV27 with TRBJ1-2; 8 bases agree with TRBD1. V trimming: 3 bases; J trimming: 7 bases; junction bases outside the gene matches: 4. Germline-derived CDR1 and CDR2 are MNHEY and SMNVEV (reference sequence). This CDR3 has 13 residues. The CDR3 DNA sequence: TGTGCCAGCAGTTTGGACAGGGATTCTGGCTACACCTTC. Protein product: CASSLDRDSGYTF.

The chain carries TRBV19 and TRBJ2-2, with D possibly TRBD2 on 6 matching bases. Trimming took 5 bases from V and 4 from J, leaving 8 bases between them. Germline values: CDR1 LNHDA, CDR2 SQIVND (reference sequence). The CDR3 totals 13 residues. CDR3 sequence (DNA): TGTGCCAGTAGTTGGAGGGGCACCGGGGAGCTGTTTTTT. Translating it yields CASSWRGTGELFF.

This clone has just one count. The V and J genes are TRBV7-2 and TRBJ2-5, with 9 bases that match TRBD2. The junction had 8 bases not matched to a gene; V was cut back by 4 bases and J by 5 bases. Per germline, CDR1 SGHTA and CDR2 FQGNSA. The CDR3 contains 15 residues. The CDR3 nucleotides are TGTGCCAGCAGCTCCCCGCGGGGGGGCGGGGAGACCCAGTACTTC. This sequence encodes CASSSPRGGGETQYF.

The genes are TRBV7-6 and TRBJ2-1; TRBD2 matches at 9 bases. With 3 bases clipped from V and 8 bases from J, the junction kept 5 bases outside the gene matches. Per the germline V gene, CDR1 is SGHVS and CDR2 is FNYEAQ. The length of the CDR3 is 14 residues. CDR3 protein: CASSLSGGRDEQFF. In nucleotides, the CDR3 is TGTGCCAGCAGCTTGAGCGGGGGGCGGGATGAGCAGTTCTTC. Full variable domain (rest looked up from reference TRBV7-6 and TRBJ2-1): GAGVSQSPRYKVTKRGQDVALRCDPISGHVSLYWYRQALGQGPEFLTYFNYEAQQDKSGLPNDRFSAERPEGSISTLTIQRTEQRDSAMYRCASSLSGGRDEQFFGPGTRLTVL.

The chain carries TRBV6-6 and TRBJ2-7; 10 nucleotides match TRBD1. CDR1 is MNHNY, CDR2 SVGAGI, per germline (reference sequence). V was pared by 3 bases and J by 4 bases, with 6 bases of the junction left unmatched. The CDR3 consists of 15 residues. In nucleotides, the CDR3 is TGTGCCAGCAGTTATTCCCGGGACAGGGGTTACGAGCAGTACTTC. This translates into CASSYSRDRGYEQYF.

CDR3 sequence reads: CASSGTGTAHREQYF. CDR3 nucleotides: TGTGCCAGCAGCGGCACCGGGACAGCTCATAGGGAGCAGTACTTC. This chain connects TRBV9 to TRBJ2-7; 7 bases fit TRBD1. Unmatched junction bases numbered 13, after V lost 3 bases and J lost 7 bases. The CDR3 consists of 15 residues. Germline CDR1 is SGDLS and CDR2 is YYNGEE.

The chain carries TRBV5-1 and TRBJ1-1; TRBD1 agrees at 8 bases. Germline loops: CDR1 SGHRS, CDR2 YFSETQ. The CDR3 has 14 amino acids. Trimming removed 4 bases from V and 3 bases from J; junction bases left unmatched: 5. The CDR3 region has the DNA TGCGCCAGCAGCCAAGGGACAGGACACACTGAAGCTTTCTTT. Translation: CASSQGTGHTEAFF.

The chain is built from TRBV29-1 and TRBJ1-3, with 7 bases aligning to TRBD1. J lost 4 bases, V lost 6 bases, and 12 bases had no gene match. The germline V gene has CDR1 SQVTM and CDR2 ANQGSEA. The CDR3 totals 15 residues. For the CDR3, the DNA is TGCAGCGTGACAGGGACAGATCGACTCGGAAACACCATATATTTT. Its protein is CSVTGTDRLGNTIYF.

V gene TRBV27 combines with J gene TRBJ2-5; 7 positions agree with TRBD2. Germline V gene lookup returns CDR1 MNHEY and CDR2 SMNVEV (reference sequence). J was trimmed by 3 bases and V by 7 bases; bases with no gene match: 8. The CDR3 extends over 14 amino acids. CDR3: CASTLGGKKETQYF. CDR3 in DNA: TGTGCCAGCACTCTCGGGGGGAAAAAAGAGACCCAGTACTTC.

V gene TRBV18 combines with J gene TRBJ1-2, with D possibly being TRBD1 (6 bases). This CDR3 is built from 15 residues. Per the germline V gene, CDR1 is KGHSH and CDR2 is LQKENI. V lost 2 bases to trimming and J lost 0 bases, with 10 bases between them. CDR3 sequence: CASSPGSGANYGYTF. DNA of the CDR3: TGTGCCAGCTCACCAGGATCAGGGGCTAACTATGGCTACACCTTC.

The rearrangement uses TRBV21-1 and TRBJ1-3. TRBV21-1 is an annotated pseudogene. The CDR3 is 18 amino acids. The CDR3, as DNA: TGTGCCAGCAGCAAATATTTCCCCTACTGTATTCCTGGAAACACCATATATTTT. Translated, it gives CASSKYFPYCIPGNTIYF.

J is TRBJ2-7 and V is TRBV27; maybe TRBD1 (5 bases). Germline lookup yields CDR1 MNHEY and CDR2 SMNVEV (reference sequence). The CDR3 totals 14 residues. The ends were cut back, 0 bases at V and 5 bases at J, with 11 bases in the middle. The CDR3 is CASSLSVRVHEQYF. The CDR3 DNA is TGTGCCAGCAGTTTATCAGTCAGGGTCCACGAGCAGTACTTC.

This chain joins TRBV7-2 and TRBJ2-5; 11 nucleotides match TRBD2. The CDR3 length is 15 residues. V lost 8 bases, J lost 2 bases, and 7 bases stayed unmatched. Germline V gene data show CDR1 as SGHTA and CDR2 as FQGNSA. The CDR3 coding sequence is TGTGCCAGCGGAAGGGGACTAGCGGATCAAGAGACCCAGTACTTC. It is translated as CASGRGLADQETQYF.

The V call is TRBV11-3, the J call TRBJ1-2; TRBD1 might be the D (5 bases). The CDR3 runs to 13 residues. In germline, CDR1 is SGHNT, CDR2 YENEEA. V was shortened by 0 bases and J by 5 bases, with 7 bases between the two germline ends. CDR3 DNA sequence: TGTGCCAGCAGCTTAGATGCAGGGTATGGCTACACCTTC. Protein: CASSLDAGYGYTF.

This chain uses TRBV5-4 with TRBJ2-7, with D perhaps TRBD1 (5 bases). The CDR3 is 17 residues long. Germline V gene sequence: CDR1 SGHNT, CDR2 YYREEE (reference sequence). Trimming removed 1 base from V and 3 bases from J, with 20 bases in between. The CDR3 loop is CASSLRQGALSYYEQYF. The CDR3 DNA reads as TGTGCCAGCAGCTTGCGGCAGGGTGCCCTCTCTTACTACGAGCAGTACTTC.

This clone was picked up one time. The gene calls are TRBV10-3 and TRBJ1-1; 8 positions agree with TRBD1. Germline values: CDR1 ENHRY, CDR2 SYGVKD. The CDR3 sequence is 14 residues long. The V segment lost 8 bases and the J segment 0 bases; nucleotides outside the gene matches: 5. The CDR3 region is CAIRLTGVNTEAFF. In nucleotides, the CDR3 is TGTGCCATCCGTTTGACAGGGGTGAACACTGAAGCTTTCTTT.

The chain recombines TRBV4-1 with TRBJ2-3; 12 nucleotides line up with TRBD2. Germline CDR1 MGHRA, CDR2 YSYEKL. The CDR3 has 16 residues. V was clipped by 3 bases and J by 8 bases; unmatched bases: 9. The DNA of the CDR3 is TGCGCCAGCAGCCATCAGGCTAGCGGGGGGGCACTTACGCAGTATTTT. This codes for CASSHQASGGALTQYF.

The sample holds a few counts of this clone. This chain connects TRBV9 to TRBJ1-5, with 9 bases identical to TRBD1. Trimming cost V 1 base and J 4 bases; bases outside gene matches: 3. The CDR3 spans 15 residues. Per germline, CDR1 SGDLS and CDR2 YYNGEE. CDR3 residues: CASSVRTGVNQPQHF. Written as DNA, the CDR3 is TGTGCCAGCAGCGTACGGACAGGGGTGAATCAGCCCCAGCATTTT.

CDR3 in amino acids: CAWSREGARFLETQYF. For the CDR3, the DNA is TGTGCCTGGAGTCGTGAGGGGGCGCGGTTTTTAGAGACCCAGTACTTC. The chain couples TRBV30 to TRBJ2-5; 7 positions match TRBD1. The V and J ends lost 2 bases and 4 bases, in that order; junction bases with no gene match: 13. This CDR3 is built from 16 residues. Germline values: CDR1 GTSNPN, CDR2 SVGIG (reference sequence).